This T cell receptor beta chain comes out of a study of technical replicates of blood from a handful of donors (TCRdb year 2017). Worth noting for this clone: Its antigen specificity is not known. Base qualities are missing; no much larger clone stands one base away.

CDR3 length: 16 amino acids, cysteine to phenylalanine. The only DNA kept is the CDR3, 48 bases in frame from the first base. The junction carries 18 bases between V and J, which are trimmed by 6 bases and 1 base respectively. According to the germline V gene, CDR1 reads LGHNA and CDR2 reads YNFKEQ. Libraries came from the immunoSEQ multiplex PCR assay. The clones in this table, taken by TCRdb from immuneACCESS, are in-frame only. Not every clone is retained; where verified, under half of the shortfall comes from an unresolved V gene, and the cause of the rest is unknown. The table for this sample lists tens of thousands of clones; roughly 86% of them were counted only once. The ten largest clones add up to 5% to 5.5% of the sample.

Sequencing was performed on PBMCs. This receptor was obtained from a human donor in good health. Some clones in this sample may be carry-over from other donors' samples. This chain joins TRBV4-2 to TRBJ1-2; the D segment could be TRBD1, given 5 matching bases. Read as DNA, the sequence is TGTGCCAGCAGTTTTTCCCTGAGACAGATTAACTATGGCTACACCTTC. This gives the protein CASSFSLRQINYGYTF.